This TCR beta chain was obtained from a study of shared clonotypes between healthy human individuals. This clone was seen a handful of times. Original analysis: ImmunoSEQ output held junction-only sequences without quality scores, so filtering differed. The repertoire was sequenced with immunoSEQ multiplex PCR; TCRdb's copy has only in-frame clones and lacks some. Clonal size and the V and J genes are those of that table, whereas D and trimming came from the DNA. The profile covers 640,000 or so clones, with roughly 70% appearing a single time and approximately 1.8% taken by the ten largest. The clonotype comes from a woman in her 30s in good health. Sequences were obtained from memory CD4+ T cells sorted from blood. Subset indicated: CD45RA-negative fraction.

The CDR3 DNA reads as TGTGCCAGCAGCTTAGGGCTAGCGGGAGTAGAGCAGTTCTTC. This codes for CASSLGLAGVEQFF. The chain is built from TRBV7-3 and TRBJ2-1, with TRBD2 identical over 10 bases. The CDR3 consists of 14 residues. Trimming took 2 bases from V and 10 from J; bases not matched to a gene: 5. Germline V gene data show CDR1 as SGHTA and CDR2 as FQGTGA.